The source of this T cell receptor beta chain is a study of cytomegalovirus exposure and HLA in healthy donors. General study results and limits: Follow-up analysis later connected one missense variant in DCLRE1C with trimming of TCR beta V- and J-genes. For presence/absence analyses, sequencing depth was assumed to be roughly uniform across donors.

This clone was counted a few times. The antigen is undetermined. This PCR relied on a set of 60 Vbeta primers and 13 Jbeta primers. The protocol was immunoSEQ multiplex PCR, while the TCRdb copy is restricted to in-frame clones and leaves out a portion. The sample shows 150,000 to 200,000 clones, 70% to 85% of them seen only once. It was healthy bone marrow donors who served as donors. Germline V gene data show CDR1 as SGHTS and CDR2 as YDEGEE. This CDR3 contains 12 residues. J was trimmed by 7 bases and V by 9 bases; bases with no gene match: 5. This clonotype originated in a man in his forties or fifties in good health and CMV-seropositive. The material sequenced was PBMCs. This sequence joins TRBV5-8 and TRBJ1-4; 8 bases line up with TRBD1. CDR3 amino acids: CATGQGPEKLFF. The CDR3 DNA reads TGTGCCACCGGACAGGGTCCTGAAAAACTGTTTTTT. Filled out from reference TRBV5-8 and TRBJ1-4, the complete variable domain reads EAGVTQSPTHLIKTRGQQATLRCSPISGHTSVYWYQQALGLGLQFLLWYDEGEERNRGNFPPRFSGRQFPNYSSELNVNALELEDSALYLCATGQGPEKLFFGSGTQLSVL.